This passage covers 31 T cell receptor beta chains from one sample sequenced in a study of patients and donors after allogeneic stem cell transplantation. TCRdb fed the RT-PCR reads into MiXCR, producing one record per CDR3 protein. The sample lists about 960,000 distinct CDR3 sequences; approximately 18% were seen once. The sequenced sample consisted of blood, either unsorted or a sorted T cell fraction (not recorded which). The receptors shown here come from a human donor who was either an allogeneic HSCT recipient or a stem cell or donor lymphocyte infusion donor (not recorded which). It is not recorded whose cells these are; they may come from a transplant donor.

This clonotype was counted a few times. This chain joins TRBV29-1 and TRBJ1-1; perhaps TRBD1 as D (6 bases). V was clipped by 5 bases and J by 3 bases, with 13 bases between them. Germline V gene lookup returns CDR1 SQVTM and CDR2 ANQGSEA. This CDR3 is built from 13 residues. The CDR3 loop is CSVLTGSDTEAFF. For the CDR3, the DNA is TGCAGCGTTCTTACAGGGTCGGACACTGAAGCTTTCTTT.

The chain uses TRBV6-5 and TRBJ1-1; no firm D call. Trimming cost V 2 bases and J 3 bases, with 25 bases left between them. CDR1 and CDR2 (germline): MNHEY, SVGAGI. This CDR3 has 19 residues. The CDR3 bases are TGTGCCAGCAGTTACCCTACGTCAATAGACGCGAGACCCTACACTGAAGCTTTCTTT. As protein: CASSYPTSIDARPYTEAFF.

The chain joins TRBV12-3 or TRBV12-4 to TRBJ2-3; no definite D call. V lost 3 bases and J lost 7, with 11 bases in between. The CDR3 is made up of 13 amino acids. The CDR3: CASSFRPPNTQYF. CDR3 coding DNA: TGTGCCAGCAGTTTTAGGCCTCCGAATACGCAGTATTTT.

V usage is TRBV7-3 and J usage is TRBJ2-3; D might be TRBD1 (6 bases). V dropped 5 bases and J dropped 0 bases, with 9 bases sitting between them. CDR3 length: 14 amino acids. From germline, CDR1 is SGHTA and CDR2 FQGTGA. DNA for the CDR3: TGTGCCAGCAGCATGGACAGTAGCACAGATACGCAGTATTTT. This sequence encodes CASSMDSSTDTQYF.

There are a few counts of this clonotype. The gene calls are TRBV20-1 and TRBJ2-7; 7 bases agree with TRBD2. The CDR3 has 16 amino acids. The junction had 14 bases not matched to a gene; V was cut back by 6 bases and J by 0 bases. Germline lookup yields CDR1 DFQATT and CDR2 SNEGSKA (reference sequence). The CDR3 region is CSAAPPAGLVSYEQYF. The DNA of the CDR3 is TGCAGTGCGGCTCCCCCCGCAGGACTAGTCTCCTACGAGCAGTACTTC.

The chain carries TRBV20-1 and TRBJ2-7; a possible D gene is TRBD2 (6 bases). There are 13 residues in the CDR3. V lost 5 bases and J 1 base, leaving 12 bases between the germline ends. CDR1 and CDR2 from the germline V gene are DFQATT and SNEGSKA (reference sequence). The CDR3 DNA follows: TGCAGTGCTTATGGGGGGAAGTCCTACGAGCAGTACTTC. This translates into CSAYGGKSYEQYF.

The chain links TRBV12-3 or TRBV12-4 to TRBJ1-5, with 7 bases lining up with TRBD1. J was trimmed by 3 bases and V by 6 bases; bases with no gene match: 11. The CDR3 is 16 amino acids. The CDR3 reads CASSHGQAAYNQPQHF. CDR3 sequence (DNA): TGTGCCAGCAGCCACGGACAGGCCGCGTACAATCAGCCCCAGCATTTT.

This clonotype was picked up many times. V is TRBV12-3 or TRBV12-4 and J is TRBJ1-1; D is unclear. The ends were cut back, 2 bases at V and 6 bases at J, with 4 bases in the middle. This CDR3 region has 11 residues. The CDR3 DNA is TGTGCCAGCAGTTTAACTGCTGAAGCTTTCTTT. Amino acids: CASSLTAEAFF.

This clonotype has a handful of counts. This CDR3 reads CASSEIGQYNSPLHF. The CDR3 nucleotides are TGTGCCAGCAGTGAAATAGGACAGTATAATTCACCCCTCCACTTT. J is TRBJ1-6 and V is TRBV6-1; D may be TRBD1 (6 bases). V dropped 2 bases and J dropped 4 bases, with 9 bases sitting between them. The CDR3 contains 15 residues. Germline CDR1 MNHNS, CDR2 SASEGT.

The CDR3 is CASSKDTGVEQPQHF. The CDR3 DNA follows: TGCGCCAGCAGCAAGGATACAGGGGTCGAACAGCCCCAGCATTTT. The gene calls are TRBV5-1 and TRBJ1-5; 7 bases fit TRBD1. The CDR3 has 15 residues. Germline-derived CDR1 and CDR2 are SGHRS and YFSETQ. J was trimmed by 7 bases and V by 4 bases; bases with no gene match: 11.

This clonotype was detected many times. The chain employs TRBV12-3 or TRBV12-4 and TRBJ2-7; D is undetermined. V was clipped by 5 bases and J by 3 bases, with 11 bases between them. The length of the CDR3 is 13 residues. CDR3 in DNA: TGTGCCAGCAGTCCTGGACCTAACTACGAGCAGTACTTC. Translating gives CASSPGPNYEQYF.

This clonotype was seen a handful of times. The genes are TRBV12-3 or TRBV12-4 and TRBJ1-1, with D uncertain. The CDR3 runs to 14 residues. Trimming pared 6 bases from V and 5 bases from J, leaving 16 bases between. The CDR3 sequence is CASRPPSLGTEAFF. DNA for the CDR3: TGTGCCAGCAGGCCCCCCAGCTTAGGGACTGAAGCTTTCTTT.

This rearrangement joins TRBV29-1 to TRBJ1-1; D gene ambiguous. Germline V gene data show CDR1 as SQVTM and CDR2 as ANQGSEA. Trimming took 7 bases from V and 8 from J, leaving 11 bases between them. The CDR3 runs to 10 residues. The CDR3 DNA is TGCAGCGCCAGCCCACCAGAAGCTTTCTTT. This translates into CSASPPEAFF.

In DNA, the CDR3 is TGCGCCAGCAGCATTGCCCACAACGGGGAGCTGTTTTTT. Translation: CASSIAHNGELFF. V usage is TRBV5-1 and J usage is TRBJ2-2, with D hard to call. V lost 4 bases to trimming and J lost 7 bases, with 11 bases between them. Germline V gene sequence: CDR1 SGHRS, CDR2 YFSETQ. CDR3 length: 13 residues.

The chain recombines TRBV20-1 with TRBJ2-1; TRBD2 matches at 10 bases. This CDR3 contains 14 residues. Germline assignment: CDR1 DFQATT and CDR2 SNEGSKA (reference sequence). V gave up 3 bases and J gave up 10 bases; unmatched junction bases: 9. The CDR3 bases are TGCAGTGCTAGGTATTTAGCGGGGGGAGGAGAGCAGTTCTTC. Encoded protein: CSARYLAGGGEQFF.

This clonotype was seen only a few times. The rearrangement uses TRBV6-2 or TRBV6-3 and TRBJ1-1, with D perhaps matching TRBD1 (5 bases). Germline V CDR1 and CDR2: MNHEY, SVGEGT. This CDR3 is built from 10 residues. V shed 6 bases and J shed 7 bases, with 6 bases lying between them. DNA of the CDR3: TGTGCCAGCAGCCAGGGTGAAGCTTTCTTT. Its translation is CASSQGEAFF.

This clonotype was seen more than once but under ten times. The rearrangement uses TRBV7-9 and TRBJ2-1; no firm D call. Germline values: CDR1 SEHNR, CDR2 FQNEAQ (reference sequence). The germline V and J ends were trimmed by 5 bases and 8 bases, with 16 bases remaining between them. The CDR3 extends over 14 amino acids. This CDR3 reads CASSPSRVLDEQFF. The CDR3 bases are TGTGCCAGCAGCCCATCTAGGGTTCTCGATGAGCAGTTCTTC.

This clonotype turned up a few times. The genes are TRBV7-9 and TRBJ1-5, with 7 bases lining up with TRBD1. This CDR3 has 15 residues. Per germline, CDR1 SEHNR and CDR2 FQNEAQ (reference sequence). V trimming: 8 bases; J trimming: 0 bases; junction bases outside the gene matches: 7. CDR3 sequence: CASGAGGASNQPQHF. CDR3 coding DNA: TGTGCCAGCGGAGCAGGGGGGGCTAGCAATCAGCCCCAGCATTTT.

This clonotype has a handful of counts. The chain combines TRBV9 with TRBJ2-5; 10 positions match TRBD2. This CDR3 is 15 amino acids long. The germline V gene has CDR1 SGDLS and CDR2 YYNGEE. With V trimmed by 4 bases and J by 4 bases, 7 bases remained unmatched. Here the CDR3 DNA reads TGTGCCAGCAGCACCGAGGGACTAGCGAGAGAGACCCAGTACTTC. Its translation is CASSTEGLARETQYF.

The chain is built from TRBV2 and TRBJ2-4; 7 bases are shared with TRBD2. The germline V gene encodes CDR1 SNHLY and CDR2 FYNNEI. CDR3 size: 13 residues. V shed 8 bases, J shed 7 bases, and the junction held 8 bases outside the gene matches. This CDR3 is CASGGDLGNIQYF. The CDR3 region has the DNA TGTGCCAGCGGGGGGGACCTTGGGAACATTCAGTACTTC.

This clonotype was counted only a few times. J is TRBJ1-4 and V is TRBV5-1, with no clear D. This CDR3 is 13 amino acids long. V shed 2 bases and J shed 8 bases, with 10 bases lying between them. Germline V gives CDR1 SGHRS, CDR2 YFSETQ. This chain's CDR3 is CASSLINGEKLFF. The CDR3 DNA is TGCGCCAGCAGCTTAATTAATGGAGAAAAACTGTTTTTT. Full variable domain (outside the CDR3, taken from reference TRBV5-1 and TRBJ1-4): KAGVTQTPRYLIKTRGQQVTLSCSPISGHRSVSWYQQTPGQGLQFLFEYFSETQRNKGNFPGRFSGRQFSNSRSEMNVSTLELGDSALYLCASSLINGEKLFFGSGTQLSVL.

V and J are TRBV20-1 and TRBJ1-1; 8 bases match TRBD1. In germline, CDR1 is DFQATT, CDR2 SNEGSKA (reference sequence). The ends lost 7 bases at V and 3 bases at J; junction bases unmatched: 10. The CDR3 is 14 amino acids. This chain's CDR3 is CSGRQGREDTEAFF. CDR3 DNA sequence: TGCAGTGGACGACAGGGGAGGGAGGACACTGAAGCTTTCTTT.

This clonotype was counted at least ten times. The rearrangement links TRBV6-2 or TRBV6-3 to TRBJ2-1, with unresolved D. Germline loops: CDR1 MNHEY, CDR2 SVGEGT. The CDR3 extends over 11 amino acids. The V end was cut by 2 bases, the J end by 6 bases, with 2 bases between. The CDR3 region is CASSYPNEQFF. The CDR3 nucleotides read TGTGCCAGCAGTTACCCCAATGAGCAGTTCTTC.

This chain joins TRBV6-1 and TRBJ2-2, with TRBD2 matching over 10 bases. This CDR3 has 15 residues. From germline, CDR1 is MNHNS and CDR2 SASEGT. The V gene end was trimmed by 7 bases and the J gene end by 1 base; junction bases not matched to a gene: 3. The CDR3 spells CASTIAGGNTGELFF. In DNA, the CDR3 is TGTGCCAGCACCATAGCGGGAGGGAACACCGGGGAGCTGTTTTTT.

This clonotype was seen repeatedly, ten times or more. CDR3 loop: CASSVGGNSPLHF. The CDR3 DNA reads as TGTGCCAGCAGCGTAGGGGGGAATTCACCCCTCCACTTT. The genes are TRBV12-3 or TRBV12-4 and TRBJ1-6; weak D call: TRBD1 (6 bases). The CDR3 loop spans 13 amino acids. Trimming pared 6 bases from V and 7 bases from J, leaving 10 bases between.

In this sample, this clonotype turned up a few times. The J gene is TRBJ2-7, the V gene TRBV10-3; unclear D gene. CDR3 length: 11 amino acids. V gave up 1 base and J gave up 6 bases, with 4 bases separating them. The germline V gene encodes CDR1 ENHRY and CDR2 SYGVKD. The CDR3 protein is CAISEWGEQYF. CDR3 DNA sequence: TGTGCCATCAGTGAGTGGGGCGAGCAGTACTTC.

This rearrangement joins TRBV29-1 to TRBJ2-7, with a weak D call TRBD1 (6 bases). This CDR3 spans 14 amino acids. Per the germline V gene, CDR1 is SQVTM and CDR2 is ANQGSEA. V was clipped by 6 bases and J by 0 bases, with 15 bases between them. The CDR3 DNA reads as TGCAGCGTCCTTACGCTACAGGGCTCCTACGAGCAGTACTTC. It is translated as CSVLTLQGSYEQYF.

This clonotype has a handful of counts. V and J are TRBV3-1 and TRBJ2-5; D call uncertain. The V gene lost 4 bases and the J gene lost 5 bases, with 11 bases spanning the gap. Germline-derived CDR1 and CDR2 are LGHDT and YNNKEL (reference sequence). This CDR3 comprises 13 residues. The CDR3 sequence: CASSRIEWETQYF. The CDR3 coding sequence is TGTGCCAGCAGCCGCATTGAGTGGGAGACCCAGTACTTC.

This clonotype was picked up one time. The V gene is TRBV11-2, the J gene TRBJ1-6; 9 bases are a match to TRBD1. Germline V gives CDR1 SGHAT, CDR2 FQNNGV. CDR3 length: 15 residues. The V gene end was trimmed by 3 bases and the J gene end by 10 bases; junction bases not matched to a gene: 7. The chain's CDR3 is CASSFSWDRESPLHF. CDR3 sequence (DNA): TGTGCCAGCAGCTTCTCCTGGGACAGGGAATCACCCCTCCACTTT. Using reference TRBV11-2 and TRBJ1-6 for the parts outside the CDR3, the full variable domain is EAGVAQSPRYKIIEKRQSVAFWCNPISGHATLYWYQQILGQGPKLLIQFQNNGVVDDSQLPKDRFSAERLKGVDSTLKIQPAKLEDSAVYLCASSFSWDRESPLHFGNGTRLTVT.

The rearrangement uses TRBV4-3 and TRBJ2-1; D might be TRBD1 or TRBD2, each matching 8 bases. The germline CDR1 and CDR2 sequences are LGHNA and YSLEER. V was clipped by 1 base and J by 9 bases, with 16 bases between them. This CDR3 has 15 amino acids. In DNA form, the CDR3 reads TGCGCCAGCAGCCAAGCAGGGGGCGCGGGGGGTGAGCAGTTCTTC. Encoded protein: CASSQAGGAGGEQFF.

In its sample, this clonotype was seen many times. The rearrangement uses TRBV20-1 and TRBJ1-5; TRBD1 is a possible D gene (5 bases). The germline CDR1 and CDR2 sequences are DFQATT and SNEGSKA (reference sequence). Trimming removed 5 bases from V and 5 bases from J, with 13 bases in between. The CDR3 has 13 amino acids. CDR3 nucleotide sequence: TGCAGTGCTTTCCCGGGGGGAGATCAGCCCCAGCATTTT. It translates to CSAFPGGDQPQHF.